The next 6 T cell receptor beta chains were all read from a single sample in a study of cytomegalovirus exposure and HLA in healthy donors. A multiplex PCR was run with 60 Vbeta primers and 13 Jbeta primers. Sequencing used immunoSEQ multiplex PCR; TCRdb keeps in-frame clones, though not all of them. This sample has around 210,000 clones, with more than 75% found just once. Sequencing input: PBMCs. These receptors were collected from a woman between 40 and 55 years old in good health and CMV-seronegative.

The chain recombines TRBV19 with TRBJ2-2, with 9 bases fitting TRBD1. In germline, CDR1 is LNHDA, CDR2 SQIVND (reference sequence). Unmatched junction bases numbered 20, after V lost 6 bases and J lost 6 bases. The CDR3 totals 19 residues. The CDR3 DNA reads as TGTGCCAGTAGGAATCCGGGACAGGGCCCACTTCGAGGAGCCGGGGAGCTGTTTTTT. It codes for CASRNPGQGPLRGAGELFF. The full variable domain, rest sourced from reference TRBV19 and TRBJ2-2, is DGGITQSPKYLFRKEGQNVTLSCEQNLNHDAMYWYRQDPGQGLRLIYYSQIVNDFQKGDIAEGYSVSREKKESFPLTVTSAQKNPTAFYLCASRNPGQGPLRGAGELFFGEGSRLTVL.

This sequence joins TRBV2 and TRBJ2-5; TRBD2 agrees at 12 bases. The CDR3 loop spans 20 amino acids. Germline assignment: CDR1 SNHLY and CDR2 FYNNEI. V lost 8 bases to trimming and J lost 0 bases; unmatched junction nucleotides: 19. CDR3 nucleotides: TGTGCCAGCGAGAAAGAGGGACTAGCGGGCCCGAAATCTAACCAAGAGACCCAGTACTTC. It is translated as CASEKEGLAGPKSNQETQYF. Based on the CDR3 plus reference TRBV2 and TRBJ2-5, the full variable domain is EPEVTQTPSHQVTQMGQEVILRCVPISNHLYFYWYRQILGQKVEFLVSFYNNEISEKSEIFDDQFSVERPDGSNFTLKIRSTKLEDSAMYFCASEKEGLAGPKSNQETQYFGPGTRLLVL.

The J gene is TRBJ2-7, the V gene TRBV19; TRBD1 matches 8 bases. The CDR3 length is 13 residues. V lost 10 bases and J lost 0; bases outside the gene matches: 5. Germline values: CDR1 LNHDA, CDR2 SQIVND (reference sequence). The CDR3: CATRQGSSYEQYF. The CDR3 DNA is TGTGCCACCCGACAGGGGAGCTCCTACGAGCAGTACTTC.

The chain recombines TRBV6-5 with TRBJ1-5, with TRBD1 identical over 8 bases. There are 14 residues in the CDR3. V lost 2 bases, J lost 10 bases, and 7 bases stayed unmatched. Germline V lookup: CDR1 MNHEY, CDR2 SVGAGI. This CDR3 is CASSYGQGGRPQHF. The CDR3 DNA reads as TGTGCCAGCAGTTACGGACAGGGAGGAAGACCCCAGCATTTT.

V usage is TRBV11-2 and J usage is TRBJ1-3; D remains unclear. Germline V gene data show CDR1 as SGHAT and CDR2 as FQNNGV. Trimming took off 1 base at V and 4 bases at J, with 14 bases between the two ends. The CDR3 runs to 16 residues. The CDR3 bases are TGTGCCAGCAGCTTAGTATTGCAGGTCAAAGGAAACACCATATATTTT. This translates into CASSLVLQVKGNTIYF.

CDR3 sequence reads: CASSLTGEWTEAFF. The CDR3 nucleotides read TGTGCCAGCAGCCTTACAGGGGAATGGACTGAAGCTTTCTTT. This chain uses TRBV7-2 with TRBJ1-1; 7 bases agree with TRBD1. J was trimmed by 5 bases and V by 5 bases; bases with no gene match: 8. The CDR3 has 14 residues. Germline CDR1 SGHTA, CDR2 FQGNSA. The whole variable domain, filled in from reference TRBV7-2 and TRBJ1-1, reads GAGVSQSPSNKVTEKGKDVELRCDPISGHTALYWYRQSLGQGLEFLIYFQGNSAPDKSGLPSDRFSAERTGGSVSTLTIQRTQQEDSAVYLCASSLTGEWTEAFFGQGTRLTVV.